What follows describes a single T cell receptor beta chain. Its matching antigen is unknown. For the second PCR, which ran for about 7 to 11 cycles, a sample-barcoded 5' primer and a J-beta primer mix were used. No fewer than 2.5 million CDR3-containing paired-end reads came from each sample. TCRdb analysed the 5' RACE reads with MiXCR anew, one entry per CDR3 protein. The table records more than 1,400,000 distinct CDR3 sequences, roughly 40% of them present only once. The sample is drawn from a study of blood T cells in healthy people across ages. Findings and limits, study-wide: Investigators treated diversity estimates from one million T cells as underestimates.

V lost 5 bases, J lost 0 bases, and 11 bases stayed unmatched. Germline lookup yields CDR1 MDHEN and CDR2 SYDVKM. This CDR3 is 18 amino acids long. This clonotype was sampled from a woman between 18 and 29 years old in good health. Sequencing was performed on blood. This sequence joins TRBV28 and TRBJ2-4; 9 bases align to TRBD2. The CDR3 region has the DNA TGTGCCAGCAGTCCTCCGGGTAGCGGGAGTCTAGCCAAAAACATTCAGTACTTC. Amino acids: CASSPPGSGSLAKNIQYF.